The rows below give T cell receptor beta chains drawn from one sample of a study of blood T cell repertoires in COVID-19. Clones were sequenced by immunoSEQ multiplex PCR, and TCRdb holds only the in-frame ones, with some missing. Of roughly 180,000 clones listed, roughly 80% are singletons. Sequencing was carried out using PBMCs or T cells enriched from blood (not recorded which). These receptor sequences come from a woman aged 40 to 50 with acute COVID-19. Both conserved end residues are part of each CDR3. A D gene is named only where the DNA matches it firmly. The size of a clone is reported for some rows only, either as once, few or many, or as a class for expanded clones.

J | V | size | D | CDR3 | DNA
TRBJ1-1 | TRBV19 | few | TRBD1 | CASSRSGGLGTEAFF | TGTGCCAGTAGTAGGTCAGGGGGCCTGGGTACTGAAGCTTTCTTT
TRBJ2-3 | TRBV5-1 | NA | TRBD2 | CASSDSGSTFGTDTQYF | TGCGCCAGCAGCGATAGCGGGAGTACGTTTGGCACAGATACGCAGTATTTT
TRBJ1-6 | TRBV6-1 | NA | TRBD1 | CASSDPGQGASPLHF | TGTGCCAGCAGTGACCCGGGACAGGGGGCTTCACCCCTCCACTTT
TRBJ1-1 | TRBV28 | once | TRBD1 | CASSFAYTGGNTEAFF | TGTGCCAGCAGTTTCGCCTACACAGGGGGGAACACTGAAGCTTTCTTT
TRBJ2-5 | TRBV14 | NA | NA | CASSQLRLETQYF | TGTGCCAGCAGCCAGCTGAGGTTAGAGACCCAGTACTTC
TRBJ2-1 | TRBV2 | NA | TRBD2 | CASSDPLAGEGYNEQFF | TGTGCCAGCAGTGACCCTTTAGCGGGAGAAGGCTACAATGAGCAGTTCTTC
TRBJ1-4 | TRBV13 | NA | TRBD1 | CASSARTGLNEKLFF | TGTGCCAGCAGCGCCCGGACAGGGCTTAATGAAAAACTGTTTTTT
TRBJ1-2 | TRBV3-1/TRBV3-2 | NA | TRBD1 | CASSQRGQGRFGYTF | TGTGCCAGCAGCCAAAGAGGACAGGGGCGATTCGGCTACACCTTC
TRBJ2-1 | TRBV5-1 | NA | TRBD2 | CASSPLAGAYNEQFF | TGCGCCAGCAGCCCACTAGCGGGAGCCTACAATGAGCAGTTCTTC
TRBJ2-3 | TRBV4-1 | NA | TRBD2 | CASAMVSGPSTDTQYF | TGCGCCAGCGCAATGGTTAGCGGGCCCTCCACAGATACGCAGTATTTT
TRBJ2-1 | TRBV19 | NA | TRBD2 | CASSIVFLGTSGSENEQFF | TGTGCCAGTAGTATCGTTTTCCTTGGGACTAGCGGGAGTGAGAATGAGCAGTTCTTC
TRBJ2-3 | TRBV3-1/TRBV3-2 | NA | NA | CASSQGGGNTDTQYF | TGTGCCAGCAGCCAAGGAGGCGGAAACACAGATACGCAGTATTTT
TRBJ1-1 | TRBV18 | NA | NA | CASSLSGTEAFF | TGTGCCAGCTCACTTAGCGGAACTGAAGCTTTCTTT
TRBJ2-5 | TRBV5-1 | NA | TRBD2 | CASSLGGTSGGRQTQYF | TGCGCCAGCAGCTTGGGCGGGACTAGCGGTGGACGGCAGACCCAGTACTTC
TRBJ1-1 | TRBV27 | NA | NA | CASSLTEGVNTEAFF | TGTGCCAGCAGTCTTACCGAGGGGGTAAACACTGAAGCTTTCTTT
TRBJ2-1 | TRBV3-1/TRBV3-2 | NA | TRBD2 | CASSPRTSGRWNNEQFF | TGTGCCAGCAGCCCCCGGACTAGCGGGAGGTGGAACAATGAGCAGTTCTTC
TRBJ1-6 | TRBV27 | NA | NA | CASSLANSPLHF | TGTGCCAGCAGTTTGGCCAATTCACCCCTCCACTTT
TRBJ1-2 | TRBV25-1 | NA | TRBD1 | CASRGGTGQGVNGYTF | TGTGCCAGCAGAGGAGGTACGGGACAGGGAGTGAACGGCTACACCTTC
TRBJ2-3 | TRBV6-5 | NA | TRBD1 | CASSVGGLGTDTQYF | TGTGCCAGCAGCGTAGGGGGCTTGGGCACAGATACGCAGTATTTT
TRBJ2-3 | TRBV5-1 | NA | TRBD2 | CASSSKTSGSTDTQYF | TGCGCCAGCAGCTCTAAGACTAGCGGTAGCACAGATACGCAGTATTTT
TRBJ2-7 | TRBV5-8 | NA | TRBD2 | CASSRDYLGEQYF | TGTGCCAGCAGCCGGGACTACCTAGGCGAGCAGTACTTC
TRBJ2-1 | TRBV19 | NA | TRBD2 | CASSSQTSGSWAEQFF | TGTGCCAGTAGTTCCCAGACTAGCGGGAGTTGGGCTGAGCAGTTCTTC
TRBJ1-2 | TRBV6-5 | NA | TRBD1 | CASRVDRGGYGYTF | TGTGCCAGCAGAGTGGACAGGGGGGGCTATGGCTACACCTTC